This TCR beta chain was retrieved from a study of early T cells in non-severe SARS-CoV-2 infection. This clonotype has at least ten counts. The CDR3 spans 16 residues. The germline V gene encodes CDR1 GTSNPN and CDR2 SVGIG (reference sequence). V dropped 3 bases and J dropped 5; count of bases not matched to a gene: 11. Tagging with unique molecular identifiers was applied to individual cDNA molecules. TCRdb redid the calling of the 5' RACE reads with MiXCR, one entry per CDR3 protein. Of about 80,000 distinct CDR3 sequences listed, roughly a sixth were seen once; the top ten hold around 2.6%. The chain employs TRBV30 and TRBJ2-3; TRBD2 matches 10 bases. The sequenced sample consisted of whole blood. This sequence originates from an adult who was a healthcare worker with PCR-confirmed SARS-CoV-2 infection or an uninfected control (not recorded which). The CDR3 sequence is CAWSALSGRAVDTQYF. CDR3 sequence (DNA): TGTGCCTGGAGCGCACTCAGCGGGAGGGCCGTAGATACGCAGTATTTT.